The sequence of this TCR beta chain was determined in a study of cytomegalovirus exposure and HLA in healthy donors. General study points: TCR beta sequences reportedly predicted most subjects' HLA-A and HLA-B alleles accurately.

The PCR ran on 60 Vbeta and 13 Jbeta primers. TCRdb keeps only in-frame clones here, not all; method: immunoSEQ multiplex PCR. This sample contains 95,000 to 150,000 clones. Comment on this clone: The antigen is unknown. Other DNA sequences in this sample translate to the same CDR3.

This clonotype was obtained from a man aged 25-45 years in good health and CMV-seronegative. The sequencing input was PBMCs.

CDR3 bases: TGTGCCAGCAGTCCCTCATCACCGGGAGTGGAGCAGTACTTC. Amino acids: CASSPSSPGVEQYF. The rearrangement links TRBV27 to TRBJ2-7; TRBD2 is a possible D gene (6 bases). CDR3 length: 14 residues. The germline CDR1 and CDR2 sequences are MNHEY and SMNVEV (reference sequence). Trimming took off 5 bases at V and 7 bases at J, with 18 bases between the two ends.